The 26 T cell receptor beta chains reported below all come from one sample, sequenced in a study of regulatory T cells in long-lasting Graves disease. Arm-PCR of CDR3 regions and iRepertoire HTBI primers were the basis on which TCR beta libraries were built. One entry per CDR3 protein results from TCRdb running MiXCR on the multiplex PCR reads. Here the sample spans 390,000 or so distinct CDR3 sequences, about 23% being singletons. The time point is: persistent/refractory GD, antithyroid drugs over 5 years with positive TRAb. PBMC-extracted RNA yielded the TCR library. The starting material was peripheral blood mononuclear cells (PBMCs), obtained when the disease was refractory, from a patient treated with antithyroid drugs. All receptors derive from a woman aged 35 to 49 with Graves disease.

This clonotype was counted ten times or more. The chain links TRBV28 to TRBJ1-1, with 8 nucleotides matching TRBD1. The germline V gene has CDR1 MDHEN and CDR2 SYDVKM. This CDR3 is 15 amino acids long. Trimming took 10 bases from V and 7 from J; bases not matched to a gene: 17. CDR3 coding DNA: TGTGCCACCGTAGTTAGGGACAGGAGGAACCTTGAAGCTTTCTTT. It encodes CATVVRDRRNLEAFF.

This clonotype has at least ten counts. The chain recombines TRBV30 with TRBJ2-5; possibly TRBD1 for D (6 bases). Per germline, CDR1 GTSNPN and CDR2 SVGIG (reference sequence). V was clipped by 7 bases and J by 1 base, with 13 bases between them. The CDR3 sequence is 13 residues long. The CDR3 region is CASQGYSQETQYF. CDR3 coding DNA: TGTGCCTCTCAGGGGTACAGCCAAGAGACCCAGTACTTC.

Only a few counts were recorded for this clonotype. The chain is built from TRBV6-5 and TRBJ1-3, with D perhaps matching TRBD1 (5 bases). The V gene lost 2 bases and the J gene lost 0 bases, with 8 bases spanning the gap. Germline lookup yields CDR1 MNHEY and CDR2 SVGAGI. This CDR3 spans 15 amino acids. CDR3 region: CASSYRDHSGNTIYF. DNA for the CDR3: TGTGCCAGCAGTTACCGGGACCACTCTGGAAACACCATATATTTT.

This clonotype was observed at least ten times. The V call is TRBV28, the J call TRBJ1-1; D possibly corresponds to TRBD1 (6 bases). The CDR3 runs to 14 residues. In germline, CDR1 is MDHEN, CDR2 SYDVKM. V was pared by 2 bases and J by 3 bases, with 10 bases between. The chain's CDR3 is CASSLERQDTEAFF. The CDR3 coding sequence is TGTGCCAGCAGTTTAGAACGACAGGACACTGAAGCTTTCTTT.

This clonotype came up once. This rearrangement joins TRBV11-2 to TRBJ2-7; no clear D gene. Deletions cut 0 bases from V and 6 bases from J, with 12 bases between. CDR1 is SGHAT, CDR2 FQNNGV, per germline. The CDR3 totals 14 residues. CDR3 protein: CASSLDLINLEQYF. The CDR3 nucleotides are TGTGCCAGCAGCTTAGATCTTATAAATCTCGAGCAGTACTTC.

This clonotype was seen at least ten times. The gene calls are TRBV20-1 and TRBJ1-1; the D is unclear. With 3 bases removed from V and 4 bases from J, the gap between germline ends came to 12 bases. The CDR3 extends over 13 amino acids. Germline V gene data show CDR1 as DFQATT and CDR2 as SNEGSKA (reference sequence). The CDR3 sequence: CSARVRVSTEAFF. The CDR3 bases are TGCAGTGCTAGGGTGAGAGTTAGCACTGAAGCTTTCTTT.

This rearrangement joins TRBV5-1 to TRBJ2-5, with D perhaps TRBD1 (7 bases). Germline CDR1 is SGHRS and CDR2 is YFSETQ. The CDR3 spans 16 residues. Trimming cost V 0 bases and J 3 bases, with 15 bases left between them. CDR3 protein: CASSLAGGTAEETQYF. Written as DNA, the CDR3 is TGCGCCAGCAGCTTGGCTGGCGGGACAGCGGAAGAGACCCAGTACTTC.

As concerns this clonotype: Given a far larger clone just one base away, this is likely a sequencing read error. The chain is built from TRBV19 and TRBJ1-1, with 8 bases fitting TRBD1. The CDR3 is 16 residues long. Germline loops: CDR1 LNHDA, CDR2 SQIVND (reference sequence). V lost 9 bases, J lost 4 bases, and 16 bases stayed unmatched. This CDR3 is CASTPPSRGRITEAFF. The CDR3 nucleotides are TGTGCCAGCACCCCCCCTTCCAGGGGGCGCATCACTGAAGCTTTCTTT. Looking up the rest from reference TRBV19 and TRBJ1-1 gives the full variable domain: DGGITQSPKYLFRKEGQNVTLSCEQNLNHDAMYWYRQDPGQGLRLIYYSQIVNDFQKGDIAEGYSVSREKKESFPLTVTSAQKNPTAFYLCASTPPSRGRITEAFFGQGTRLTVV.

This clonotype was detected only a few times. The chain carries TRBV7-9 and TRBJ2-5, with TRBD2 identical over 7 bases. This CDR3 has 14 amino acids. Trimming cost V 5 bases and J 5 bases; bases outside gene matches: 8. Germline assignment: CDR1 SEHNR and CDR2 FQNEAQ (reference sequence). For the CDR3, the DNA is TGTGCCAGCAGCCCCCGGGCGGGAGCGGAGACCCAGTACTTC. This translates into CASSPRAGAETQYF.

This clonotype was seen repeatedly, ten times or more. This chain joins TRBV6-5 and TRBJ2-6, with TRBD2 matching 7 bases. V was pared by 3 bases and J by 2 bases, with 4 bases of the junction left unmatched. The CDR3 totals 16 residues. Germline lookup yields CDR1 MNHEY and CDR2 SVGAGI. This CDR3 reads CASSYSREAGANVLTF. Written as DNA, the CDR3 is TGTGCCAGCAGTTATTCCCGGGAGGCTGGGGCCAACGTCCTGACTTTC.

There are many counts of this clonotype. The V call is TRBV20-1, the J call TRBJ1-4; possible D gene TRBD1, 6 bases. Germline-derived CDR1 and CDR2 are DFQATT and SNEGSKA (reference sequence). The CDR3 runs 13 residues. The V end lost 1 base, the J end lost 14 bases, and 17 bases lay between the germline ends. The CDR3 sequence: CSARVVQGDRLFF. DNA for the CDR3: TGCAGTGCTAGAGTTGTACAGGGAGACCGGCTGTTTTTT.

CDR3 residues: CAWSVHSGFTEAFF. The CDR3, as DNA: TGTGCCTGGAGTGTACACTCGGGGTTTACTGAAGCTTTCTTT. The chain combines TRBV30 with TRBJ1-1; D is unclear. Germline CDR1 GTSNPN, CDR2 SVGIG (reference sequence). The CDR3 consists of 14 residues. Trimming left V 0 bases short and J 5 bases short, with 13 bases between.

The sample holds a few counts of this clonotype. The rearrangement uses TRBV28 and TRBJ2-2; D is possibly TRBD1 or TRBD2 (5 bases each). Between the trimmed V and J ends, which lost 4 bases and 8 bases, there was a span of 17 bases. In germline, CDR1 is MDHEN, CDR2 SYDVKM. This CDR3 contains 15 residues. CDR3 nucleotide sequence: TGTGCCAGCAGTTCCGCCGGGACCACAGTAGGGGAGCTGTTTTTT. It specifies CASSSAGTTVGELFF.

This clonotype was seen more than once but under ten times. The chain recombines TRBV20-1 with TRBJ2-2, with 7 bases lining up with TRBD2. The V segment lost 0 bases and the J segment 2 bases; nucleotides outside the gene matches: 6. The CDR3 runs to 16 residues. Germline CDR1 reads DFQATT; CDR2 reads SNEGSKA (reference sequence). The CDR3 sequence is CSARDYGGSNTGELFF. The CDR3 DNA is TGCAGTGCTAGAGATTACGGGGGGAGCAACACCGGGGAGCTGTTTTTT.

V is TRBV30 and J is TRBJ1-1; D is unclear. Germline V gene sequence: CDR1 GTSNPN, CDR2 SVGIG (reference sequence). V gave up 2 bases and J gave up 0 bases, with 10 bases separating them. The CDR3 runs 14 residues. CDR3 DNA sequence: TGTGCCTGGAGTAAGAACAGATTGAACACTGAAGCTTTCTTT. Translation gives CAWSKNRLNTEAFF.

This clonotype was seen many times. This chain connects TRBV20-1 to TRBJ2-7, with 7 bases aligning to TRBD2. The CDR3 runs to 13 residues. Unmatched junction bases numbered 9, after V lost 6 bases and J lost 4 bases. The germline V gene encodes CDR1 DFQATT and CDR2 SNEGSKA (reference sequence). DNA for the CDR3: TGCAGTGCGCGGGAGCGGTTCTTGTACGAGCAGTACTTC. Its protein product is CSARERFLYEQYF.

This clonotype was seen a few times. The V call is TRBV12-3 or TRBV12-4, the J call TRBJ2-7; D is tentatively TRBD1 or TRBD2 (6 bases each). V lost 2 bases to trimming and J lost 7 bases, with 15 bases between them. There are 14 residues in the CDR3. Here the CDR3 reads CASSLLSEGGEQYF. Written as DNA, the CDR3 is TGTGCCAGCAGTTTACTCAGCGAAGGGGGGGAGCAGTACTTC.

This clonotype has only a few counts. The V gene is TRBV28, the J gene TRBJ2-3; D may be TRBD2 (5 bases). This CDR3 spans 15 amino acids. V was pared by 3 bases and J by 3 bases, with 13 bases between. Germline values: CDR1 MDHEN, CDR2 SYDVKM. The CDR3 reads CASSLLRAETDTQYF. DNA for the CDR3: TGTGCCAGCAGTTTGTTGCGAGCGGAGACAGATACGCAGTATTTT.

This clonotype showed up just a few times. The rearrangement uses TRBV19 and TRBJ2-2; TRBD2 matches at 7 bases. V was clipped by 9 bases and J by 8 bases; unmatched bases: 15. Germline V gives CDR1 LNHDA, CDR2 SQIVND (reference sequence). The CDR3 contains 15 residues. CDR3 amino acids: CASKSGKVESGELFF. The CDR3 DNA follows: TGTGCCAGCAAAAGCGGGAAGGTAGAGTCGGGGGAGCTGTTTTTT.

This clonotype was seen ten or more times. The V call is TRBV28, the J call TRBJ1-4; TRBD1 agrees at 7 bases. The CDR3 totals 14 residues. CDR1 is MDHEN and CDR2 is SYDVKM in the germline V gene. V dropped 5 bases and J dropped 11; count of bases not matched to a gene: 11. The CDR3 DNA is TGTGCCAGCAGTGGGGACAGCTCCCGGGTGAAACTGTTTTTT. Translation: CASSGDSSRVKLFF. Full variable domain (rest looked up from reference TRBV28 and TRBJ1-4): DVKVTQSSRYLVKRTGEKVFLECVQDMDHENMFWYRQDPGLGLRLIYFSYDVKMKEKGDIPEGYSVSREKKERFSLILESASTNQTSMYLCASSGDSSRVKLFFGSGTQLSVL.

This clonotype was recorded many times. V usage is TRBV11-2 and J usage is TRBJ1-1; a weak D match, TRBD1 (5 bases). Germline V gene lookup returns CDR1 SGHAT and CDR2 FQNNGV. The CDR3 has 14 amino acids. Trimming pared 5 bases from V and 2 bases from J, leaving 12 bases between. The chain's CDR3 is CASSRGRRNTEAFF. In DNA form, the CDR3 reads TGTGCCAGCAGCCGGGGACGGAGAAACACTGAAGCTTTCTTT.

J is TRBJ2-6 and V is TRBV5-1, with D hard to call. The V end lost 2 bases, the J end lost 2 bases, and 8 bases lay between the germline ends. CDR3 length: 15 amino acids. CDR1 and CDR2 from the germline V gene are SGHRS and YFSETQ. This CDR3 reads CASSLRQPGANVLTF. DNA for the CDR3: TGCGCCAGCAGCTTAAGGCAGCCTGGGGCCAACGTCCTGACTTTC.

This clonotype showed up just a few times. The chain joins TRBV20-1 to TRBJ2-7, with 10 bases lining up with TRBD1. The V segment lost 3 bases and the J segment 2 bases; nucleotides outside the gene matches: 4. The germline V gene encodes CDR1 DFQATT and CDR2 SNEGSKA (reference sequence). CDR3 length: 14 amino acids. The DNA for the CDR3 is TGCAGTGCTAGCCTGGACAGGGGGACCTACGAGCAGTACTTC. Translated, it gives CSASLDRGTYEQYF.

This clonotype was observed a handful of times. This sequence joins TRBV19 and TRBJ2-1; a weak D match, TRBD1 (5 bases). Trimming took off 2 bases at V and 2 bases at J, with 10 bases between the two ends. The CDR3 consists of 15 residues. Germline-derived CDR1 and CDR2 are LNHDA and SQIVND (reference sequence). As DNA, the CDR3 is TGTGCCAGTAGTATACAGGCAGGGACCTACAATGAGCAGTTCTTC. Its translation is CASSIQAGTYNEQFF.

This clonotype showed up many times. This sequence joins TRBV6-1 and TRBJ2-1, with TRBD2 matching over 9 bases. Germline CDR1 is MNHNS and CDR2 is SASEGT. There are 14 residues in the CDR3. Trimming at V came to 6 bases and at J to 10 bases, leaving 10 bases not matched to a gene. In DNA form, the CDR3 reads TGTGCCAGCAGAGTGGCGGGAGGGAATGGAGAGCAGTTCTTC. Encoded protein: CASRVAGGNGEQFF.

This clonotype was found many times. V gene TRBV6-5 combines with J gene TRBJ2-2; D may be TRBD2 (5 bases). V lost 1 base, J lost 2 bases, and 5 bases lay in between. Germline-derived CDR1 and CDR2 are MNHEY and SVGAGI. This CDR3 has 14 amino acids. CDR3 DNA: TGTGCCAGCAGTTACTGGACTAACACCGGGGAGCTGTTTTTT. This gives the protein CASSYWTNTGELFF.